This T cell receptor beta chain is drawn from a study of vaccination and CD4 T cells after COVID-19. Cultured CD4+ T-cell DNA underwent Oncomine TCR Beta short-read sequencing. TCRdb itself ran the PCR reads through MiXCR, one entry per CDR3 protein. The sample consists of approximately 16,000 distinct CDR3 sequences, roughly 57% of them appearing once. Regarding treatment: approximately 9-day PBMC culture with coronavirus spike peptide pools or control peptides (ViraFEST assay). With regard to this clonotype: Its matching antigen is unknown.

This CDR3 comprises 18 residues. With 5 bases clipped from V and 1 base from J, the junction kept 13 bases outside the gene matches. The germline CDR1 and CDR2 sequences are DFQATT and SNEGSKA (reference sequence). V and J are TRBV20-1 and TRBJ2-1, with 11 bases fitting TRBD2. The receptor was isolated from a human donor who had recovered from COVID-19. Sequenced sample: CD4+ T cells from blood, cultured in vitro. CDR3 loop: CSAPTSGRLYRSYNEQFF. CDR3 DNA sequence: TGCAGTGCTCCTACTAGCGGGAGATTATATAGGTCCTACAATGAGCAGTTCTTC.